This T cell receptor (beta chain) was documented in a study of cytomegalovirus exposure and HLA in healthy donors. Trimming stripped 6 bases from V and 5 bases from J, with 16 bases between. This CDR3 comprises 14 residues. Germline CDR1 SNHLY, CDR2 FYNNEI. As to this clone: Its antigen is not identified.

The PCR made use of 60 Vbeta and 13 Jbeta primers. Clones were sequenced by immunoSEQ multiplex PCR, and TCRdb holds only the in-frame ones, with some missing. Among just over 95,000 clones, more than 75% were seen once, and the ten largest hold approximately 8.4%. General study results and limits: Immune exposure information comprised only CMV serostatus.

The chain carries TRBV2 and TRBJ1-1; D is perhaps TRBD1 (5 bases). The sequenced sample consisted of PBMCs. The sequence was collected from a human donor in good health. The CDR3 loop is CASREGQGRTEAFF. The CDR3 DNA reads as TGTGCCAGCAGGGAGGGGCAGGGAAGAACTGAAGCTTTCTTT.